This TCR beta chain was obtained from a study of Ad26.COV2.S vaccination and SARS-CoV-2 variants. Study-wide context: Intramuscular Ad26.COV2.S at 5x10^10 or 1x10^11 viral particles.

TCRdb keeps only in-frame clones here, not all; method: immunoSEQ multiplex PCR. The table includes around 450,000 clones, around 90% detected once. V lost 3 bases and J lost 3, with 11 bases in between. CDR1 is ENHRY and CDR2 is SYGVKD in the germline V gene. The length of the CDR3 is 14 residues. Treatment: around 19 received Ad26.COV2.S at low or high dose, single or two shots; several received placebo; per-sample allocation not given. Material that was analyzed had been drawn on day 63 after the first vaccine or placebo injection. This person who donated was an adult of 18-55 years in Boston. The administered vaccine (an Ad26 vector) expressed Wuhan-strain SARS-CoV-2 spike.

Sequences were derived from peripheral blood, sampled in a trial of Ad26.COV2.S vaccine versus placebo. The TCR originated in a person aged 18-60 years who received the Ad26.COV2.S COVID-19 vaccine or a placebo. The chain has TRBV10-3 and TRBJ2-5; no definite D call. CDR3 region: CAISDVLYEETQYF. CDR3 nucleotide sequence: TGTGCCATCAGTGACGTCTTGTACGAAGAGACCCAGTACTTC.